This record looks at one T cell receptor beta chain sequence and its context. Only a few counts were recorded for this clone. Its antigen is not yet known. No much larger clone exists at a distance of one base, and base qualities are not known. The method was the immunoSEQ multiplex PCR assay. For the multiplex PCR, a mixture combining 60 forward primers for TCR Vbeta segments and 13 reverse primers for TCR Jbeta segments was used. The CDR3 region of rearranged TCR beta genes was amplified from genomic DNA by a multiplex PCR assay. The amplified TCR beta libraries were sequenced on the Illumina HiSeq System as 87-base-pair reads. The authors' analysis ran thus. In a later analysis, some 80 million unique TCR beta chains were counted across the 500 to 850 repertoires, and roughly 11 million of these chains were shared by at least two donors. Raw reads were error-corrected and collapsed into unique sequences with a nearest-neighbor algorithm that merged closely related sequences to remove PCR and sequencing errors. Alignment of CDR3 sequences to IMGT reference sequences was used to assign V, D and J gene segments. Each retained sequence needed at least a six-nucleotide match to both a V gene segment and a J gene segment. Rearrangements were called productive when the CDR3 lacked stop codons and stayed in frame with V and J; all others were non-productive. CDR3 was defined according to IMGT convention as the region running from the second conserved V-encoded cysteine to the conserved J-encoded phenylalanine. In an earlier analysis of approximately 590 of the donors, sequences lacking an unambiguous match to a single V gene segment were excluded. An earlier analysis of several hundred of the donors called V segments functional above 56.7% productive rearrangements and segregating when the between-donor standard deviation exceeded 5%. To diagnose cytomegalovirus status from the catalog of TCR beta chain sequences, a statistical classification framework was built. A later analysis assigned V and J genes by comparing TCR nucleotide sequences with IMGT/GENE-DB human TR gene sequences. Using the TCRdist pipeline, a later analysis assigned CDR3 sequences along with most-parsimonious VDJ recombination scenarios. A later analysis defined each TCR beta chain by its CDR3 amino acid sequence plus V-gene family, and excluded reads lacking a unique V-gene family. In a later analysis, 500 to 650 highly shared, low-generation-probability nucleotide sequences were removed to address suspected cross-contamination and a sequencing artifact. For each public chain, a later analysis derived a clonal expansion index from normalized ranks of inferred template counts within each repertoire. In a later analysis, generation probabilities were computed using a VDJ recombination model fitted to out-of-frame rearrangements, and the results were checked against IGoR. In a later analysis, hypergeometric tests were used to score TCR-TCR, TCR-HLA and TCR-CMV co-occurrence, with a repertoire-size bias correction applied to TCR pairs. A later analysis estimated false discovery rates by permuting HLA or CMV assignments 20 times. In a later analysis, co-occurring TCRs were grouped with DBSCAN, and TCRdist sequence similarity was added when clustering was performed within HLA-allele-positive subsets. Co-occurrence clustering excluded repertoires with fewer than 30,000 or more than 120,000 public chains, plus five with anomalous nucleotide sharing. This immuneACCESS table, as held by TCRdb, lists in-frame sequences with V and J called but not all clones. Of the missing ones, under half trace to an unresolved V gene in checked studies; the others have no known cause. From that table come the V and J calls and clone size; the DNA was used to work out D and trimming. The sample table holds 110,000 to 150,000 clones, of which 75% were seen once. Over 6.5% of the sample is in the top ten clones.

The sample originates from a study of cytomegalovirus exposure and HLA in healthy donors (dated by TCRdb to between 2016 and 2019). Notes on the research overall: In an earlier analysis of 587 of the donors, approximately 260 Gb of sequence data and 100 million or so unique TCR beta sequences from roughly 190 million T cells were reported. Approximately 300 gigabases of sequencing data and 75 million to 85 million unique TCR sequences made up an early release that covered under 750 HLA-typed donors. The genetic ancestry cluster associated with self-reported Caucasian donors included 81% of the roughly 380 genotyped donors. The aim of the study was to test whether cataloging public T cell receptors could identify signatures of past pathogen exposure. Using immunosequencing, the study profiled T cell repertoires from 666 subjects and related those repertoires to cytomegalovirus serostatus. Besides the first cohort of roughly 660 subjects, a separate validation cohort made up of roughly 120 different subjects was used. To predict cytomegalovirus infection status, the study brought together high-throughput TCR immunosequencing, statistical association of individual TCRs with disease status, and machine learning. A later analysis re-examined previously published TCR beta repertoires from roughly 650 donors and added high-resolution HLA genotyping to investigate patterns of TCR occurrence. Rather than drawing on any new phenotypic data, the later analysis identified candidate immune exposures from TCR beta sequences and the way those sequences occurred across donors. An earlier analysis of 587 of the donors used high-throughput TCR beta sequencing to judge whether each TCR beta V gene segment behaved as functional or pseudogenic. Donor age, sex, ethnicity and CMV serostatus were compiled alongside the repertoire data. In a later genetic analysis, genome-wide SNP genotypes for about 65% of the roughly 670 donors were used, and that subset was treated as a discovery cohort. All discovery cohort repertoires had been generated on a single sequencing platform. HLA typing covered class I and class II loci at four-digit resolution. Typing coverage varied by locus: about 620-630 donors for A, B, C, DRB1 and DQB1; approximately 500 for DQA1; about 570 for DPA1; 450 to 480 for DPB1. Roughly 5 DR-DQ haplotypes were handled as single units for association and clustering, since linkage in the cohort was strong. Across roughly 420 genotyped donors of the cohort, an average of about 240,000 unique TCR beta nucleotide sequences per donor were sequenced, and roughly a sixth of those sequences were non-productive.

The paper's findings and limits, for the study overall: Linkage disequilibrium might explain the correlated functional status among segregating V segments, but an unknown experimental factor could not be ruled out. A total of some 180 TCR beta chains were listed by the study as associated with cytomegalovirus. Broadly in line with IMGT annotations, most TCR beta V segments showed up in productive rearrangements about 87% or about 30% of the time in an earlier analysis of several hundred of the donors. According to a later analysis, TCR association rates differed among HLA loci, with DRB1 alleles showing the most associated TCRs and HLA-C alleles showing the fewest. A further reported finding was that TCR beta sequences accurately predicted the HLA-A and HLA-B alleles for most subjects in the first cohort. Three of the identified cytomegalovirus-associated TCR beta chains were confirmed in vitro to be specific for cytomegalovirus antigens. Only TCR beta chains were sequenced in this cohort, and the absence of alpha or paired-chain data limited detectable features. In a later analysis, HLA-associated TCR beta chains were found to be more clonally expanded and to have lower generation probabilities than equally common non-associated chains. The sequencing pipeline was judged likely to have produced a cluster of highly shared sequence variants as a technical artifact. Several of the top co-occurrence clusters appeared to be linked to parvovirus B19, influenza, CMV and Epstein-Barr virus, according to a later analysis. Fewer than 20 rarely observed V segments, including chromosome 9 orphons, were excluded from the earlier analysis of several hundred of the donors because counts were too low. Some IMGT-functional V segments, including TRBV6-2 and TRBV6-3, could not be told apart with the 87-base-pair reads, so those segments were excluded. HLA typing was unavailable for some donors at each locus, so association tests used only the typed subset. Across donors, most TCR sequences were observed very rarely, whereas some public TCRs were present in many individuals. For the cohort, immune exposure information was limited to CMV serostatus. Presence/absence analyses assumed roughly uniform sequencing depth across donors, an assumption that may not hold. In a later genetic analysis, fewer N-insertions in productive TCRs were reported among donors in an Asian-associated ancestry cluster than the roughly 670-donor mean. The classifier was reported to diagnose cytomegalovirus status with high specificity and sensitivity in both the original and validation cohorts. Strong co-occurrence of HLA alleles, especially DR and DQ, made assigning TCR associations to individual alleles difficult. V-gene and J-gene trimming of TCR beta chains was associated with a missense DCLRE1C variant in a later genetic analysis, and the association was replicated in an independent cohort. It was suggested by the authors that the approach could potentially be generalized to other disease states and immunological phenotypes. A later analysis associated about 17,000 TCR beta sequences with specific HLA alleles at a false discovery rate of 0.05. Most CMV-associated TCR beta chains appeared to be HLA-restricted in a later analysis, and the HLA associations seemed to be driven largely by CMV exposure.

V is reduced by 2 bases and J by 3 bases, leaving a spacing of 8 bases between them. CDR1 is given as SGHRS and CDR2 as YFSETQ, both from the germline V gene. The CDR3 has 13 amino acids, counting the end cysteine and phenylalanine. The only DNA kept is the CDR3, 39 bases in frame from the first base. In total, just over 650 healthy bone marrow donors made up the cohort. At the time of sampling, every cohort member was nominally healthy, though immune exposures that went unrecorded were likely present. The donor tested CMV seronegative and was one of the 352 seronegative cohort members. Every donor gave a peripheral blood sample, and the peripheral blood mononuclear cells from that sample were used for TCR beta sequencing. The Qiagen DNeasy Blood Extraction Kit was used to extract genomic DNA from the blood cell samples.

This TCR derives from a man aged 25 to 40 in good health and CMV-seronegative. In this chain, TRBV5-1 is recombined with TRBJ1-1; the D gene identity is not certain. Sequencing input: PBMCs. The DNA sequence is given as TGCGCCAGCAGCTTAGGGAGGGACACTGAAGCTTTCTTT. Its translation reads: CASSLGRDTEAFF.